The 16 T cell receptor beta chains listed next were all sequenced from one sample in a study of T cell responses to AZD1222 COVID-19 vaccine. Clones were read by immunoSEQ multiplex PCR, and TCRdb kept only the in-frame ones, dropping some. The sample includes 190,000 or so clones, approximately 94% of them seen just once. Sample: peripheral blood, taken 28 days after the second AZD1222 dose. The source is an adult who received the AZD1222 COVID-19 vaccine.

This chain uses TRBV5-1 with TRBJ2-7, with TRBD2 matching 13 bases. The length of the CDR3 is 15 residues. Germline CDR1 and CDR2: SGHRS and YFSETQ. V trimming: 4 bases; J trimming: 7 bases; junction bases outside the gene matches: 8. The CDR3 loop reads CASSAPGLAGKEQYF. For the CDR3, the DNA is TGCGCCAGCAGCGCACCGGGACTAGCGGGGAAAGAGCAGTACTTC.

The rearrangement joins TRBV7-9 to TRBJ1-3; no clear D. V was cut by 0 bases and J by 2 bases, with 5 bases left in between. Germline V gene data show CDR1 as SEHNR and CDR2 as FQNEAQ (reference sequence). The CDR3 covers 14 residues. Here the CDR3 reads CASSLAGTGNTIYF. DNA for the CDR3: TGTGCCAGCAGCTTAGCTGGGACTGGAAACACCATATATTTT.

This clone was seen just once. The chain joins TRBV11-1 to TRBJ2-7, with D perhaps assigned TRBD1 or TRBD2 (6 bases each). The CDR3 covers 14 residues. The germline V gene encodes CDR1 SGHAT and CDR2 FQDESV (reference sequence). The V end lost 1 base, the J end lost 3 bases, and 10 bases lay between the germline ends. CDR3 coding DNA: TGTGCCAGCAGCTTAGGAGGGGGAGGCTACGAGCAGTACTTC. As protein: CASSLGGGGYEQYF.

A remark on this clone: The germline gene is not matched at one end of the junction; a read error may be the cause. J is TRBJ1-1 and V is TRBV6-5; TRBD1 matches at 8 bases. Germline CDR1 MNHEY, CDR2 SVGAGI. CDR3 length: 13 amino acids. The CDR3 protein is CASLRQGNAEAFF. The CDR3 bases are TGTGCCAGCCTTCGACAGGGGAACGCTGAAGCTTTCTTT.

V gene TRBV5-1 combines with J gene TRBJ2-7; 7 bases line up with TRBD1. The CDR3 is made up of 14 amino acids. The germline V gene encodes CDR1 SGHRS and CDR2 YFSETQ. J was trimmed by 6 bases and V by 5 bases; bases with no gene match: 11. The DNA for the CDR3 is TGCGCCAGCAGACCGAACCCGACAGGGCCCGAGCAGTACTTC. Its translation is CASRPNPTGPEQYF.

The J gene is TRBJ1-6, the V gene TRBV7-8, with D unresolved. Trimming took off 8 bases at V and 9 bases at J, with 20 bases between the two ends. The germline CDR1 and CDR2 sequences are SGHVS and FQNEAQ. The CDR3 runs 15 residues. The CDR3 protein is CASSPVGGSSSPLHF. CDR3 coding DNA: TGTGCCAGCTCCCCCGTCGGCGGGAGCAGTTCACCCCTCCACTTT.

The chain couples TRBV29-1 to TRBJ1-2, with TRBD1 identical over 11 bases. Germline V lookup: CDR1 SQVTM, CDR2 ANQGSEA. CDR3 length: 15 amino acids. The V gene end was trimmed by 3 bases and the J gene end by 7 bases; junction bases not matched to a gene: 10. CDR3 nucleotides: TGCAGCGTTGACGGGACAGGGGGAATGTTCTCTGGCTACACCTTC. Translating gives CSVDGTGGMFSGYTF.

This chain connects TRBV18 to TRBJ2-2, with D tentatively TRBD1 (6 bases). Trimming shortened V by 8 bases and J by 3 bases, and 13 bases separated the two germline ends. The length of the CDR3 is 14 residues. Per germline, CDR1 KGHSH and CDR2 LQKENI. CDR3 sequence: CASTTGLDTGELFF. The CDR3 DNA reads as TGTGCCAGCACCACAGGGTTAGACACCGGGGAGCTGTTTTTT.

J is TRBJ2-7 and V is TRBV5-6, with 11 bases aligning to TRBD2. CDR1 SGHDT and CDR2 YYEEEE come from the germline V gene. The CDR3 runs to 16 residues. Trimming took 4 bases from V and 0 from J; bases not matched to a gene: 6. The CDR3 sequence is CASSPRLAGFSYEQYF. The CDR3 DNA follows: TGTGCCAGCAGCCCGCGACTAGCGGGGTTCTCCTACGAGCAGTACTTC.

The rearrangement joins TRBV18 to TRBJ1-6, with TRBD1 as a possible D gene (6 bases). This CDR3 spans 23 amino acids. Per the germline V gene, CDR1 is KGHSH and CDR2 is LQKENI. Trimming removed 0 bases from V and 13 bases from J, with 40 bases in between. The CDR3 sequence is CASSPPRSCGGPQAGVLSLPLHF. In DNA form, the CDR3 reads TGTGCCAGCTCACCACCCCGTTCGTGTGGTGGGCCACAGGCAGGGGTTTTGTCTTTGCCCCTCCACTTT.

The rearrangement links TRBV4-1 to TRBJ1-5; 9 bases map to TRBD1. The CDR3 runs to 16 residues. Germline-derived CDR1 and CDR2 are MGHRA and YSYEKL. V lost 2 bases to trimming and J lost 4 bases; unmatched junction nucleotides: 6. The DNA of the CDR3 is TGCGCCAGCAGCCAATCCGGGACAGGGTTTAATCAGCCCCAGCATTTT. This encodes CASSQSGTGFNQPQHF.

V gene TRBV27 combines with J gene TRBJ1-1; no firm D call. This CDR3 is built from 14 residues. Germline V gene sequence: CDR1 MNHEY, CDR2 SMNVEV (reference sequence). V was clipped by 3 bases and J by 1 base, with 9 bases between them. The CDR3 DNA reads TGTGCCAGCAGTTTCGGGAGGCGGAACACTGAAGCTTTCTTT. Encoded protein: CASSFGRRNTEAFF.

V gene TRBV18 combines with J gene TRBJ2-1; D uncertain. In germline, CDR1 is KGHSH, CDR2 LQKENI. Trimming removed 4 bases at V and 0 bases at J, with 7 bases between. CDR3 size: 14 residues. DNA of the CDR3: TGTGCCAGCTCACAGGATAGCTCCTACAATGAGCAGTTCTTC. It encodes CASSQDSSYNEQFF.

The chain couples TRBV18 to TRBJ1-1, with 10 nucleotides matching TRBD1. With 5 bases clipped from V and 7 bases from J, the junction kept 10 bases outside the gene matches. This CDR3 comprises 15 residues. Germline V gene data show CDR1 as KGHSH and CDR2 as LQKENI. The chain's CDR3 is CASSSETGGLSEAFF. The CDR3 nucleotides are TGTGCCAGCTCATCAGAGACAGGGGGCCTGAGTGAAGCTTTCTTT.

The rearrangement links TRBV11-3 to TRBJ2-3; 15 positions agree with TRBD2. The CDR3 spans 16 residues. Unmatched junction bases numbered 6, after V lost 5 bases and J lost 6 bases. CDR1 and CDR2 from the germline V gene are SGHNT and YENEEA. The CDR3 protein is CASSPGTSGGTDTQYF. The CDR3 DNA is TGTGCCAGCAGCCCTGGGACTAGCGGGGGGACGGATACGCAGTATTTT. The variable domain in full, with the rest retrieved from reference TRBV11-3 and TRBJ2-3, is EAGVVQSPRYKIIEKKQPVAFWCNPISGHNTLYWYLQNLGQGPELLIRYENEEAVDDSQLPKDRFSAERLKGVDSTLKIQPAELGDSAVYLCASSPGTSGGTDTQYFGPGTRLTVL.

V usage is TRBV28 and J usage is TRBJ1-2; 8 bases fit TRBD1. The CDR3 totals 13 residues. V trimming: 5 bases; J trimming: 8 bases; junction bases outside the gene matches: 7. Germline-derived CDR1 and CDR2 are MDHEN and SYDVKM. DNA of the CDR3: TGTGCCAGCAGTCCCCGACAGGGGCGGGGCTACACCTTC. Translating gives CASSPRQGRGYTF.